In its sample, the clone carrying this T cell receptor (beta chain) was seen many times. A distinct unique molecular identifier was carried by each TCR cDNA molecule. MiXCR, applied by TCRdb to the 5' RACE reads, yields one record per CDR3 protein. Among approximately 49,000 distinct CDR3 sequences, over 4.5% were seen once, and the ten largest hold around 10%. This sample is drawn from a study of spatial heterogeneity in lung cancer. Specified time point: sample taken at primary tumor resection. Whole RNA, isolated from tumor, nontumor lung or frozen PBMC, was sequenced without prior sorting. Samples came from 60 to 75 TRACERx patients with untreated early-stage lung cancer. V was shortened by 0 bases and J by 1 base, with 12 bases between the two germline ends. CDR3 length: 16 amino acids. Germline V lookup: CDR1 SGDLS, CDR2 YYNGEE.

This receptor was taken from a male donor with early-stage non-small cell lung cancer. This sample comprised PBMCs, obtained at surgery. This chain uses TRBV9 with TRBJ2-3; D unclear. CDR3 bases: TGTGCCAGCAGCGTAGGACGGACGGATGGCACAGATACGCAGTATTTT. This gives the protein CASSVGRTDGTDTQYF.